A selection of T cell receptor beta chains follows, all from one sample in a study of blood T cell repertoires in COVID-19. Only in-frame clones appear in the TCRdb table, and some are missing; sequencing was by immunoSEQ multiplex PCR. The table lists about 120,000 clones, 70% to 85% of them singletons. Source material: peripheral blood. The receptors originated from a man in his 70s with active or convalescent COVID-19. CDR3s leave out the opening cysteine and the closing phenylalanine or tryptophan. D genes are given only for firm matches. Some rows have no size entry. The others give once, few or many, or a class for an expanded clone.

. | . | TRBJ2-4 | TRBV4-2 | ASSQDIRRGSAKNIQY
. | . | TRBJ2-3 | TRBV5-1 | ASSLAGGVGTDTQY
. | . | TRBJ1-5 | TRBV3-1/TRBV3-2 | ASSQAVNQPQH
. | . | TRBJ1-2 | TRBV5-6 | ASSLNHWGYT
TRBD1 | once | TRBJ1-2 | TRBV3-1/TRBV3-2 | ASSRDTGTGVGYT
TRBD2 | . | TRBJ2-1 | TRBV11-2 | ASSLSPGTGLAGGKF
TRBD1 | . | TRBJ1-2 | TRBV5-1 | ASSFNGDSGQVDGYT
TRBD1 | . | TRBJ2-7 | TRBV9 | ASSVRDSGTGGYEQY
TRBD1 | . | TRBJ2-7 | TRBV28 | ASSLVLFRQGAYEQY
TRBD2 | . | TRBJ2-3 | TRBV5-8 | ASSLTWRGGFADTQY
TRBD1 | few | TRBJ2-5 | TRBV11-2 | ASSLGQGAFETQY
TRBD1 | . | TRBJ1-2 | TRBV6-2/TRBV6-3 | ASSGQGFSYGYT
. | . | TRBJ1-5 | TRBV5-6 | ASSLRTLQPQH
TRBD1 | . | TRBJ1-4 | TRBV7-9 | ASSLAQGGDEKLF
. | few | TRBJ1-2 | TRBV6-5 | ASSLAGGGYGYT
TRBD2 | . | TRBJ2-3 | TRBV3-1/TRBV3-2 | ASSFSGAKSTDTQY
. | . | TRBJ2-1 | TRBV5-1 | ASSWQDLKRDNEQF
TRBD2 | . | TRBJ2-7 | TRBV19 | ASSFRGRRLGEQY
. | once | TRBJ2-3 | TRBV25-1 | ASSEYNTDTQY
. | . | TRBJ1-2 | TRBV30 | AWSVLGLSNYGYT
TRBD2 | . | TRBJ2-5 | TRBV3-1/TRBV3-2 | ASSPRWGTSGGPETQY
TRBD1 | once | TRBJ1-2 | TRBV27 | ASLGRQGVDGYT
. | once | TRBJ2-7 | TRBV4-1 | ASSQVWTETYEQY
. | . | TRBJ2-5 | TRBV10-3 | AISSGLQETQY
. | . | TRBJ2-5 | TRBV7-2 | ASSLVSGMGETQY
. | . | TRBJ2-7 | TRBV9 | ASSAATGYEQY
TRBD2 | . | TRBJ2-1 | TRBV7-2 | ASNRLAGGRDEQF
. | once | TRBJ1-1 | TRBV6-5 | ASRRGGLGTEAF
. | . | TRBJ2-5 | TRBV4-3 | ASSQRLAETQY
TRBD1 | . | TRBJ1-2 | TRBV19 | ASRGQGALVNYGYT
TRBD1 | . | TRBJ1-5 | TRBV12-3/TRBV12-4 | ASRRGGNQPQH
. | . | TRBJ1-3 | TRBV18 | ASSPSGTRTGNTIY
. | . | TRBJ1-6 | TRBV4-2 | ASSRDLGQGAH
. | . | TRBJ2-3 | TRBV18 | ASSPRDGTTDTQY
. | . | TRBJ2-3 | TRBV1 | TSSQRLAGGGTDTQY
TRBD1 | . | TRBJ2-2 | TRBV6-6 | ASSAPGQGVPGELF
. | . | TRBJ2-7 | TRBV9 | ASSPGLGKDEQY
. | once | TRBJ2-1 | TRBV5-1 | ASSLVVDNEQF
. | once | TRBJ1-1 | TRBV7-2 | ASSFYRATEAF
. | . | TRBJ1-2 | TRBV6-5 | ASSPGMGGYT
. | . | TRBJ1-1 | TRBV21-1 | ASSTHRQGSEAF
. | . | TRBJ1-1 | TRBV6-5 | ASSTMGGTEAF
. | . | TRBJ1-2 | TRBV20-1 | SATDMKGYT
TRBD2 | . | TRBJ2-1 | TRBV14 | ASSLAGGPGGNEQF
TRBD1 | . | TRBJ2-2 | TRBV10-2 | ASRQDRANTGELF
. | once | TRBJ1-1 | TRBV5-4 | ASSFDSPEAF